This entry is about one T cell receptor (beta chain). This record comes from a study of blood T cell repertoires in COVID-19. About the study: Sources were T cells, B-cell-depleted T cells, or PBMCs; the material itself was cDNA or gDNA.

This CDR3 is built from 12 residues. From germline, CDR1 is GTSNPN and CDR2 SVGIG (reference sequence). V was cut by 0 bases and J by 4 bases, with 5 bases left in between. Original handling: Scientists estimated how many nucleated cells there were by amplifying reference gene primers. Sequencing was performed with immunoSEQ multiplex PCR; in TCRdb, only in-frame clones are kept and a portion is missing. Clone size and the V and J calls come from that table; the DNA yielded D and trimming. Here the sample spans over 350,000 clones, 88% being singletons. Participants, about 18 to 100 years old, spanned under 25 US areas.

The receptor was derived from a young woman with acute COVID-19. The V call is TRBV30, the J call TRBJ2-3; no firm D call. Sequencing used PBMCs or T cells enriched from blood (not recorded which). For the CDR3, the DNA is TGTGCCTGGAGTGTCGGTTCAGATACGCAGTATTTT. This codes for CAWSVGSDTQYF. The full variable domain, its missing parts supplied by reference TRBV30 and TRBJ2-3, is SQTIHQWPATLVQPVGSPLSLECTVEGTSNPNLYWYRQAAGRGLQLLFYSVGIGQISSEVPQNLSASRPQDRQFILSSKKLLLSDSGFYLCAWSVGSDTQYFGPGTRLTVL.